This T cell receptor (beta chain) was sequenced in a study of shared clonotypes between healthy human individuals. Clones were sequenced by immunoSEQ multiplex PCR, and TCRdb holds only the in-frame ones, with some missing. The sample has roughly 1 million clones, roughly 70% seen once; the top ten hold about 1.5%. The origin of this receptor is a man between 18 and 35 years old in good health. The sequencing input was memory CD4+ T cells sorted from blood. As for subset: CD45RA-negative fraction.

The CDR3 DNA reads TGCGCCAGCAGTGAGGCCGGGACGGGAAACACCATATATTTT. This translates into CASSEAGTGNTIYF. The chain is built from TRBV10-1 and TRBJ1-3, with D possibly TRBD1 on 5 matching bases. Germline assignment: CDR1 WNHNN and CDR2 SYGVQD (reference sequence). CDR3 length equals 14 residues. With 2 bases removed from V and 4 bases from J, the gap between germline ends came to 9 bases.